The 9 T cell receptor beta chains listed next were all sequenced from one sample in a study of T cells in Graves' hyperthyroidism and ophthalmopathy. RNA transcripts were the template for amplifying TCR beta CDR3 regions. During a first-round RT-PCR of the TCR CDR3, the HTBI primer set was used. TCRdb reprocessed the multiplex PCR reads with MiXCR, giving one entry per CDR3 protein. There are hundreds of thousands of distinct CDR3 sequences in the sample; less than 25% occur only once, and 30% to 40% lies in the top ten. The specimen was blood. The receptors originated from a man younger than 45 with Graves' ophthalmopathy.

The genes are TRBV19 and TRBJ2-5; D ambiguous. The CDR3 runs 17 residues. Germline V gene lookup returns CDR1 LNHDA and CDR2 SQIVND (reference sequence). V gave up 8 bases and J gave up 3 bases, with 25 bases separating them. CDR3 bases: TGTGCCAGTCGCCACCACCACGCGCGCCCTCGGGAAGAGACCCAGTACTTC. Translation: CASRHHHARPREETQYF.

In its sample, this clonotype was seen many times. V usage is TRBV11-2 and J usage is TRBJ2-2; 7 bases map to TRBD2. This CDR3 spans 16 amino acids. V was pared by 2 bases and J by 5 bases, with 8 bases of the junction left unmatched. Germline V lookup: CDR1 SGHAT, CDR2 FQNNGV. CDR3 nucleotides: TGTGCCAGCAGCTTACGACTAGCAGATCTTACCGGGGAGCTGTTTTTT. Amino acid sequence: CASSLRLADLTGELFF. Combining the CDR3 with reference TRBV11-2 and TRBJ2-2 gives the whole variable domain EAGVAQSPRYKIIEKRQSVAFWCNPISGHATLYWYQQILGQGPKLLIQFQNNGVVDDSQLPKDRFSAERLKGVDSTLKIQPAKLEDSAVYLCASSLRLADLTGELFFGEGSRLTVL.

The chain carries TRBV28 and TRBJ2-3, with TRBD2 matching over 10 bases. This CDR3 has 16 residues. V lost 7 bases to trimming and J lost 4 bases; unmatched junction nucleotides: 11. The germline V gene encodes CDR1 MDHEN and CDR2 SYDVKM. The CDR3 sequence: CASTEALAGVSDTQYF. As DNA, the CDR3 is TGTGCCAGCACCGAAGCCCTAGCGGGAGTTTCAGATACGCAGTATTTT.

In its sample, this clonotype was seen a few times. The rearrangement uses TRBV7-2 and TRBJ2-1, with no clear D. The germline gives CDR1 SGHTA, CDR2 FQGNSA. The germline V and J ends were trimmed by 2 bases and 0 bases, with 14 bases remaining between them. The CDR3 covers 17 residues. CDR3 sequence: CASSLNSGASSYNEQFF. The CDR3 coding sequence is TGTGCCAGCAGCTTAAACAGTGGCGCGAGCTCCTACAATGAGCAGTTCTTC.

This clonotype was detected many times. The chain uses TRBV2 and TRBJ1-5; D gene ambiguous. V shed 4 bases and J shed 3 bases, with 10 bases lying between them. The CDR3 covers 14 residues. CDR1 and CDR2 (germline): SNHLY, FYNNEI. DNA of the CDR3: TGTGCCAGCAGTGTAGGGCGGATCAATCAGCCCCAGCATTTT. It translates to CASSVGRINQPQHF. Drawing the rest from reference TRBV2 and TRBJ1-5, the complete variable domain is EPEVTQTPSHQVTQMGQEVILRCVPISNHLYFYWYRQILGQKVEFLVSFYNNEISEKSEIFDDQFSVERPDGSNFTLKIRSTKLEDSAMYFCASSVGRINQPQHFGDGTRLSIL.

The chain is built from TRBV28 and TRBJ2-1; D perhaps matches TRBD2 (7 bases). The germline V and J ends were trimmed by 3 bases and 1 base, with 16 bases remaining between them. CDR3 length equals 17 residues. Germline CDR1 reads MDHEN; CDR2 reads SYDVKM. Here the CDR3 reads CASSFPGKGGSYNEQFF. In DNA, the CDR3 is TGTGCCAGCAGTTTCCCCGGGAAGGGGGGGTCCTACAATGAGCAGTTCTTC.

This clonotype has a handful of counts. The V and J genes are TRBV4-1 and TRBJ2-7; maybe TRBD1 (6 bases). This CDR3 is 14 amino acids long. Germline V gene sequence: CDR1 MGHRA, CDR2 YSYEKL. The ends were cut back, 2 bases at V and 6 bases at J, with 14 bases in the middle. Written as DNA, the CDR3 is TGCGCCAGCAGCCAAAAGGGGGTCAGGGCCGAGCAGTACTTC. Its protein is CASSQKGVRAEQYF.

The table lists this clonotype with many counts. This chain connects TRBV11-3 to TRBJ1-1; D is unresolved. This CDR3 has 14 amino acids. The V end was cut by 0 bases, the J end by 0 bases, with 5 bases between. Germline CDR1 is SGHNT and CDR2 is YENEEA. The CDR3 protein is CASSLDGVNTEAFF. The CDR3 DNA reads as TGTGCCAGCAGCTTAGATGGGGTGAACACTGAAGCTTTCTTT.

V usage is TRBV5-1 and J usage is TRBJ1-4; D is uncertain. With 1 base removed from V and 0 bases from J, the gap between germline ends came to 7 bases. The CDR3 is made up of 15 amino acids. Germline CDR1 SGHRS, CDR2 YFSETQ. CDR3: CASSLNDATNEKLFF. CDR3 nucleotide sequence: TGCGCCAGCAGCTTGAACGACGCAACTAATGAAAAACTGTTTTTT.